What follows are 18 T cell receptor beta chains derived from one specimen sequenced in a study of cytomegalovirus exposure and HLA in healthy donors. The PCR ran on 60 Vbeta and 13 Jbeta primers. Here immunoSEQ multiplex PCR was the method, and the copy in TCRdb shows in-frame clones only, minus some. The repertoire has over 95,000 clones, over 75% of them found once; the top ten carry 5.4%. Sample: PBMCs. The receptors here all came from a woman in her twenties or thirties in good health and CMV-seropositive.

The chain links TRBV5-8 to TRBJ1-1; no definite D call. The V end was cut by 6 bases, the J end by 4 bases, with 10 bases between. This CDR3 spans 12 amino acids. Per the germline V gene, CDR1 is SGHTS and CDR2 is YDEGEE. The CDR3 protein is CASTLLITEAFF. DNA for the CDR3: TGTGCCAGCACCCTGTTAATCACTGAAGCTTTCTTT.

A remark on this clone: Different DNA sequences within this sample yield the same CDR3. This chain joins TRBV6-5 and TRBJ2-7, with 11 bases that match TRBD1. The germline V gene has CDR1 MNHEY and CDR2 SVGAGI. J gave up 4 bases and V 2 bases, and 1 base lay outside the gene matches. The CDR3 totals 14 residues. Here the CDR3 DNA reads TGTGCCAGCAGTTACGGACAGGGGGCGTACGAGCAGTACTTC. Translating it yields CASSYGQGAYEQYF.

The CDR3, as DNA: TGTGCCAGCAGCTATGGACAGGTCCGAGCCGAGCAGTACTTC. Protein: CASSYGQVRAEQYF. J is TRBJ2-7 and V is TRBV11-3, with TRBD1 matching 7 bases. The CDR3 totals 14 residues. Germline V gene sequence: CDR1 SGHNT, CDR2 YENEEA. V shed 4 bases and J 6 bases; nucleotides not matched to a gene: 9.

For this clone: At one boundary the junction diverges from the germline segment, which might be a read error. The rearrangement joins TRBV7-9 to TRBJ1-1, with a tentative D call TRBD1 (5 bases). CDR1 SEHNR and CDR2 FQNEAQ come from the germline V gene (reference sequence). This CDR3 region has 12 residues. CDR3 sequence reads: CASRGTREAARF. The CDR3 DNA reads as TGTGCCAGCAGGGGGACTAGAGAGGCAGCCCGCTTT.

The chain links TRBV2 to TRBJ1-5, with D possibly being TRBD1 (5 bases). V was pared by 8 bases and J by 5 bases, with 25 bases between. CDR3 length: 17 amino acids. Germline-derived CDR1 and CDR2 are SNHLY and FYNNEI. The CDR3 nucleotides are TGTGCCAGCGAGAACCCCTCTTTGGGCAGGGAAGATCAGCCCCAGCATTTT. Its protein is CASENPSLGREDQPQHF. The full variable domain, completed using reference TRBV2 and TRBJ1-5, is EPEVTQTPSHQVTQMGQEVILRCVPISNHLYFYWYRQILGQKVEFLVSFYNNEISEKSEIFDDQFSVERPDGSNFTLKIRSTKLEDSAMYFCASENPSLGREDQPQHFGDGTRLSIL.

In this sample, this clone turned up once. One end of the junction does not line up with germline, which may come from a read error. This chain joins TRBV13 and TRBJ2-1; 7 bases agree with TRBD2. From germline, CDR1 is PRHDT and CDR2 FYEKMQ (reference sequence). The CDR3 spans 14 residues. In nucleotides, the CDR3 is TGTGCCAGCAGCTTACCGGGGGGTTACAATGAGCGGTTCTTC. The encoded protein is CASSLPGGYNERFF.

The CDR3 nucleotides are TGTGCCTGGAGTGGGGCGGCGAACACCGGGGAGCTGTTTTTT. This translates into CAWSGAANTGELFF. The rearrangement joins TRBV7-9 to TRBJ2-2; TRBD1 is a possible D gene (5 bases). The V end was cut by 11 bases, the J end by 0 bases, with 13 bases between. This CDR3 is built from 14 residues. Germline CDR1 reads SEHNR; CDR2 reads FQNEAQ (reference sequence).

This clone has a handful of counts. J is TRBJ1-5 and V is TRBV7-8; no clear D. V was pared by 1 base and J by 2 bases, with 12 bases between. In germline, CDR1 is SGHVS, CDR2 FQNEAQ. The CDR3 totals 16 residues. In DNA, the CDR3 is TGTGCCAGCAGCTTAGTCCCCGGGATCGGCAATCAGCCCCAGCATTTT. Translation: CASSLVPGIGNQPQHF.

V and J are TRBV2 and TRBJ2-3; 9 nucleotides match TRBD2. Germline CDR1 and CDR2: SNHLY and FYNNEI. V was pared by 5 bases and J by 1 base, with 4 bases of the junction left unmatched. This CDR3 spans 15 amino acids. The CDR3 reads CASSPLAGGTDTQYF. For the CDR3, the DNA is TGTGCCAGCAGTCCCTTAGCGGGGGGCACAGATACGCAGTATTTT.

The chain carries TRBV2 and TRBJ1-5; D perhaps matches TRBD1 (5 bases). The CDR3 spans 14 residues. V shed 5 bases and J shed 3 bases, with 11 bases lying between them. Germline assignment: CDR1 SNHLY and CDR2 FYNNEI. CDR3 loop: CASSSDRFNQPQHF. The CDR3 bases are TGTGCCAGCAGTTCCGACAGATTCAATCAGCCCCAGCATTTT.

This chain joins TRBV28 and TRBJ2-7; 10 positions match TRBD2. The J segment lost 4 bases and the V segment lost 5 bases, leaving 11 bases of the junction unmatched. CDR1 is MDHEN and CDR2 is SYDVKM in the germline V gene. The CDR3 contains 16 residues. As DNA, the CDR3 is TGTGCCAGCAGTCTCCCCCCTAGCGGGGGAGATTACGAGCAGTACTTC. This sequence encodes CASSLPPSGGDYEQYF.

The chain employs TRBV5-1 and TRBJ1-4; 10 bases align to TRBD1. After removal of 4 bases from V and 8 bases from J, the junction contained 5 bases not matched to a gene. The CDR3 runs to 14 residues. CDR1 SGHRS and CDR2 YFSETQ come from the germline V gene. CDR3 DNA sequence: TGCGCCAGCAGCCCGACAGGGGGCGGAGAAAAACTGTTTTTT. As protein: CASSPTGGGEKLFF.

The chain has TRBV10-3 and TRBJ1-4; D is possibly TRBD1 (5 bases). The CDR3 runs 15 residues. The germline V gene encodes CDR1 ENHRY and CDR2 SYGVKD. The V end lost 3 bases, the J end lost 7 bases, and 15 bases lay between the germline ends. The CDR3 region is CAISDTRQGGEKLFF. CDR3 DNA: TGTGCCATCAGTGATACTCGGCAGGGAGGTGAAAAACTGTTTTTT.

The chain uses TRBV19 and TRBJ1-6; 7 bases are shared with TRBD1. CDR1 and CDR2 (germline): LNHDA, SQIVND (reference sequence). The CDR3 is 16 residues long. V lost 5 bases to trimming and J lost 7 bases; unmatched junction nucleotides: 11. This CDR3 is CASSEWIQGYNSPLHF. CDR3 nucleotide sequence: TGTGCCAGTAGTGAGTGGATACAGGGGTACAATTCACCCCTCCACTTT.

CDR3 protein: CAPGGFNYGYTF. The CDR3 DNA sequence: TGTGCCCCGGGGGGATTCAACTATGGCTACACCTTC. This chain joins TRBV19 and TRBJ1-2; perhaps TRBD1 as D (5 bases). Germline V gene data show CDR1 as LNHDA and CDR2 as SQIVND (reference sequence). CDR3 size: 12 residues. V was clipped by 11 bases and J by 2 bases, with 12 bases between them.

The sample holds one count of this clone. CDR3: CASSHTSGRTGELFF. The CDR3 DNA is TGTGCCAGCAGCCATACTAGCGGGAGAACCGGGGAGCTGTTTTTT. The chain links TRBV13 to TRBJ2-2, with 11 bases that match TRBD2. J gave up 5 bases and V 5 bases, and 4 bases lay outside the gene matches. Germline-derived CDR1 and CDR2 are PRHDT and FYEKMQ (reference sequence). This CDR3 region has 15 residues.

The chain carries TRBV6-5 and TRBJ1-2; possible D gene TRBD1, 5 bases. Germline V gene sequence: CDR1 MNHEY, CDR2 SVGAGI. V was cut by 7 bases and J by 7 bases, with 19 bases left in between. The CDR3 has 14 amino acids. CDR3 bases: TGTGCCAGCACCTACTCAAGTGGGGCGAGTGGCTACACCTTC. It codes for CASTYSSGASGYTF.

The V gene is TRBV2, the J gene TRBJ1-2; the match to TRBD1 covers 11 bases. The germline gives CDR1 SNHLY, CDR2 FYNNEI. The CDR3 loop spans 12 amino acids. With V trimmed by 6 bases and J by 8 bases, 2 bases remained unmatched. This CDR3 reads CASSGQGAGYTF. CDR3 DNA sequence: TGTGCCAGCAGCGGACAGGGGGCGGGCTACACCTTC.